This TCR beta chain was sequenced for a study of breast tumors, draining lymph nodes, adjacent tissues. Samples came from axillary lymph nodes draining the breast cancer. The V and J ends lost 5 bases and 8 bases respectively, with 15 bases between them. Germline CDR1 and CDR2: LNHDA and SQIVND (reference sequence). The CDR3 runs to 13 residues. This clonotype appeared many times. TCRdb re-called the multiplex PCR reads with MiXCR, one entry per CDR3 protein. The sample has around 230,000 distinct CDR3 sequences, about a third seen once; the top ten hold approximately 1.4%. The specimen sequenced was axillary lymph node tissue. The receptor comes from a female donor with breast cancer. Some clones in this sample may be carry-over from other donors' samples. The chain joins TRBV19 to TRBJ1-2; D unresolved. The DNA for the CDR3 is TGTGCCAGTAGTGCAGACCCCTTTGGAGGCTACACCTTC. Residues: CASSADPFGGYTF.